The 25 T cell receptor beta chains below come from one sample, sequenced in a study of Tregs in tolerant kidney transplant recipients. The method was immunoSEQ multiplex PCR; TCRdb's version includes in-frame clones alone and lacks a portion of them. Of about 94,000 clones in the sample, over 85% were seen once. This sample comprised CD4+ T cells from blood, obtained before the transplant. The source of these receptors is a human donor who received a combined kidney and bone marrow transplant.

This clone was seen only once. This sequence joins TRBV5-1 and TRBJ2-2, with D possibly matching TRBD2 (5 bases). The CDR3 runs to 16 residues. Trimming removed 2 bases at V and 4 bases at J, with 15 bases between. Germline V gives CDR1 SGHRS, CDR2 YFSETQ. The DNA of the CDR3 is TGCGCCAGCAGCTTAGGCCCCCGGGCGGGCACCGGGGAGCTGTTTTTT. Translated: CASSLGPRAGTGELFF. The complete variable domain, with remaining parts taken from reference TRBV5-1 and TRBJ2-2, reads KAGVTQTPRYLIKTRGQQVTLSCSPISGHRSVSWYQQTPGQGLQFLFEYFSETQRNKGNFPGRFSGRQFSNSRSEMNVSTLELGDSALYLCASSLGPRAGTGELFFGEGSRLTVL.

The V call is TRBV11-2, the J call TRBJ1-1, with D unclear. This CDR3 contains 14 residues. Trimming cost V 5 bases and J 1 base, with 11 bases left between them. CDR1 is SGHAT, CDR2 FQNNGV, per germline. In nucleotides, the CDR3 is TGTGCCAGCAGCCTCAGCGCTGGGAACACTGAAGCTTTCTTT. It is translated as CASSLSAGNTEAFF. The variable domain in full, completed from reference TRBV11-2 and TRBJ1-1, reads EAGVAQSPRYKIIEKRQSVAFWCNPISGHATLYWYQQILGQGPKLLIQFQNNGVVDDSQLPKDRFSAERLKGVDSTLKIQPAKLEDSAVYLCASSLSAGNTEAFFGQGTRLTVV.

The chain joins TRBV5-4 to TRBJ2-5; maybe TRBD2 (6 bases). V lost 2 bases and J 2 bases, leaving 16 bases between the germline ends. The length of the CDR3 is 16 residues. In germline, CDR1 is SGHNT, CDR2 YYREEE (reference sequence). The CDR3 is CASSFGASAPQETQYF. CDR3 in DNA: TGTGCCAGCAGCTTCGGAGCTAGCGCTCCTCAAGAGACCCAGTACTTC. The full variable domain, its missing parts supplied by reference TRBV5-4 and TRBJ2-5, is ETGVTQSPTHLIKTRGQQVTLRCSSQSGHNTVSWYQQALGQGPQFIFQYYREEENGRGNFPPRFSGLQFPNYSSELNVNALELDDSALYLCASSFGASAPQETQYFGPGTRLLVL.

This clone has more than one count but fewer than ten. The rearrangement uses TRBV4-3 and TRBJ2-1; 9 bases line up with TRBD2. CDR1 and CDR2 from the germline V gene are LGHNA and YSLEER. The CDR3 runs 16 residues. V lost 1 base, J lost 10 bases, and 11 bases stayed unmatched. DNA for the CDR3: TGCGCCAGCAGCCAAGCCGCACTTGCGGGAGGGCGGGAGCAGTTCTTC. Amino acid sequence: CASSQAALAGGREQFF.

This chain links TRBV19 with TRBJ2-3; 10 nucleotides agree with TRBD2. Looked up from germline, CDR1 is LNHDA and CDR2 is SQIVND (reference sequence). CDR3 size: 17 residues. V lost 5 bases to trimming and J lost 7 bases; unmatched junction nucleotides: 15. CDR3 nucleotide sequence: TGTGCCAGTAGTCCCCGAGGGAGCGGGGGGGCCGATTATACGCAGTATTTT. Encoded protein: CASSPRGSGGADYTQYF.

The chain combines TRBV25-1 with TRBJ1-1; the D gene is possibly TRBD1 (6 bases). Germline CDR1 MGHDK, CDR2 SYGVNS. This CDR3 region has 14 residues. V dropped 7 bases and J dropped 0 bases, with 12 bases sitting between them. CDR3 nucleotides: TGTGCCAGCACCCAGGGGCTTTTGAACACTGAAGCTTTCTTT. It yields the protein CASTQGLLNTEAFF. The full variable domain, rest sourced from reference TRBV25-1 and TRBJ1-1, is EADIYQTPRYLVIGTGKKITLECSQTMGHDKMYWYQQDPGMELHLIHYSYGVNSTEKGDLSSESTVSRIRTEHFPLTLESARPSHTSQYLCASTQGLLNTEAFFGQGTRLTVV.

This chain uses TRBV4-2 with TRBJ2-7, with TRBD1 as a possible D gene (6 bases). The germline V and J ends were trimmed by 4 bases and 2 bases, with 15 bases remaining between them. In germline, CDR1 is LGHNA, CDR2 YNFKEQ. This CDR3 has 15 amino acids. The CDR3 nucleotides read TGTGCCAGCAGCCCGAGCCAGGGGTCCGCCTACGAGCAGTACTTC. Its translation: CASSPSQGSAYEQYF.

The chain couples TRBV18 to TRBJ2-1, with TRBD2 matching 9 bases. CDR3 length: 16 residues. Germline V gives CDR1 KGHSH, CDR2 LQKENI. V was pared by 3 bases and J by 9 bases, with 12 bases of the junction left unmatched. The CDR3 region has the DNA TGTGCCAGCTCACCTTATAGCGGGAGCGGGCGCGGTGAGCAGTTCTTC. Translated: CASSPYSGSGRGEQFF.

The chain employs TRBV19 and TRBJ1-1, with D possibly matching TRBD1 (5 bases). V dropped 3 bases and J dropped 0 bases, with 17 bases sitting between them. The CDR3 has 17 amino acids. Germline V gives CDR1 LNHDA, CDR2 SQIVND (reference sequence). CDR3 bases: TGTGCCAGTAGTATCCCCCAAGGGGCAGGGATGAACACTGAAGCTTTCTTT. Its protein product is CASSIPQGAGMNTEAFF.

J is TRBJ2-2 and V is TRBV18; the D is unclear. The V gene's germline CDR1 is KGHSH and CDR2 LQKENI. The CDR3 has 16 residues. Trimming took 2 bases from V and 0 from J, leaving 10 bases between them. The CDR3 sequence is CASSPNSNTNTGELFF. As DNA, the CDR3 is TGTGCCAGCTCACCAAATAGTAATACGAACACCGGGGAGCTGTTTTTT. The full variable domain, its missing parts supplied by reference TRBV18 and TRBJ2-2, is NAGVMQNPRHLVRRRGQEARLRCSPMKGHSHVYWYRQLPEEGLKFMVYLQKENIIDESGMPKERFSAEFPKEGPSILRIQQVVRGDSAAYFCASSPNSNTNTGELFFGEGSRLTVL.

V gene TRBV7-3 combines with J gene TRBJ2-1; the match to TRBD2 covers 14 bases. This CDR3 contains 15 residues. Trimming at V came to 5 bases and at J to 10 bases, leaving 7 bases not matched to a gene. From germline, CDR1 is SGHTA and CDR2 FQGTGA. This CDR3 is CASSLGLAGAREQFF. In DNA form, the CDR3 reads TGTGCCAGCAGCCTGGGACTAGCGGGAGCTCGGGAGCAGTTCTTC. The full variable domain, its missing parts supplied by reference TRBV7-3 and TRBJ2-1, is GAGVSQTPSNKVTEKGKYVELRCDPISGHTALYWYRQSLGQGPEFLIYFQGTGAADDSGLPNDRFFAVRPEGSVSTLKIQRTERGDSAVYLCASSLGLAGAREQFFGPGTRLTVL.

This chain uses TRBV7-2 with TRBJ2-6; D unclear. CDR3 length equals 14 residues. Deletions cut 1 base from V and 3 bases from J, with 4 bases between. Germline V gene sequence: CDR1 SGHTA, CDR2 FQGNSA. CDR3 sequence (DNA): TGTGCCAGCAGCTTAGACATTGGGGCCAACGTCCTGACTTTC. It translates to CASSLDIGANVLTF. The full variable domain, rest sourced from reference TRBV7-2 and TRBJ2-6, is GAGVSQSPSNKVTEKGKDVELRCDPISGHTALYWYRQSLGQGLEFLIYFQGNSAPDKSGLPSDRFSAERTGGSVSTLTIQRTQQEDSAVYLCASSLDIGANVLTFGAGSRLTVL.

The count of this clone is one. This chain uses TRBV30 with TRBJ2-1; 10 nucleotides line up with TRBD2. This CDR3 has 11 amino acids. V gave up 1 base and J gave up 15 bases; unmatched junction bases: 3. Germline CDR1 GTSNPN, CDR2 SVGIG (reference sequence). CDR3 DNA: TGTGCCTGGAGTGCTAGCGGGGGAGGGTTCTTC. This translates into CAWSASGGGFF.

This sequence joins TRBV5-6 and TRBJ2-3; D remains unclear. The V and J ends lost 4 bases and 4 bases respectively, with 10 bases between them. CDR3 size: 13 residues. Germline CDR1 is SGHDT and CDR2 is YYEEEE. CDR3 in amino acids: CASSLRLADTQYF. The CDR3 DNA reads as TGTGCCAGCAGCCTGAGGCTAGCAGATACGCAGTATTTT. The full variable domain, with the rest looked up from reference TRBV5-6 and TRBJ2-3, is DAGVTQSPTHLIKTRGQQVTLRCSPKSGHDTVSWYQQALGQGPQFIFQYYEEEERQRGNFPDRFSGHQFPNYSSELNVNALLLGDSALYLCASSLRLADTQYFGPGTRLTVL.

The CDR3 loop is CSASQENYGYTF. DNA for the CDR3: TGCAGCGCCTCACAGGAAAACTATGGCTACACCTTC. The chain couples TRBV29-1 to TRBJ1-2; tentatively, D is TRBD1 (5 bases). Trimming removed 7 bases from V and 2 bases from J, with 11 bases in between. There are 12 residues in the CDR3. Germline V CDR1 and CDR2: SQVTM, ANQGSEA.

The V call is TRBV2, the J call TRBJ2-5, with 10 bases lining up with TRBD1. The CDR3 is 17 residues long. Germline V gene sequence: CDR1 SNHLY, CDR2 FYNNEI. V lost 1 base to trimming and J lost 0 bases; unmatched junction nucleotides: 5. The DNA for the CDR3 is TGTGCCAGCAGTGAAGGGAAGGGACAGGGGTACCAAGAGACCCAGTACTTC. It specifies CASSEGKGQGYQETQYF.

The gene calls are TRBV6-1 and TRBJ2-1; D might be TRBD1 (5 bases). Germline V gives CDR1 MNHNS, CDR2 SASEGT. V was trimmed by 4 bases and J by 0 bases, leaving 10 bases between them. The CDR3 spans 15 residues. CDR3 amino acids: CASSADDSSYNEQFF. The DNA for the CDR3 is TGTGCCAGCAGTGCCGACGACAGCTCCTACAATGAGCAGTTCTTC.

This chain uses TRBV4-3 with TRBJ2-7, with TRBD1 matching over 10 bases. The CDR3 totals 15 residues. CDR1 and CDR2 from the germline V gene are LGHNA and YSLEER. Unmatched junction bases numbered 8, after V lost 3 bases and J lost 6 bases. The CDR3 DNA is TGCGCCAGCAGCCAGCGGGACAGGGGCCAATCCGAGCAGTACTTC. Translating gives CASSQRDRGQSEQYF.

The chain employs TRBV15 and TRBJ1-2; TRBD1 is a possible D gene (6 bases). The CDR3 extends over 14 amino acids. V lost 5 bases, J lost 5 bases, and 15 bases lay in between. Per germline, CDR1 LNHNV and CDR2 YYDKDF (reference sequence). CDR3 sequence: CATSVDRHGYGYTF. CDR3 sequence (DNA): TGTGCCACCAGCGTCGACAGGCACGGGTATGGCTACACCTTC.

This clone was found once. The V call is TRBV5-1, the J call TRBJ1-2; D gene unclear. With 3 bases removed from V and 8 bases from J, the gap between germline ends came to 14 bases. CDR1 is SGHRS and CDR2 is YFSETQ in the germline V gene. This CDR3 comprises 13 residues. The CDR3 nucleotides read TGCGCCAGCAGCTCCGACCCGTTGCGGGGCTACACCTTC. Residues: CASSSDPLRGYTF.

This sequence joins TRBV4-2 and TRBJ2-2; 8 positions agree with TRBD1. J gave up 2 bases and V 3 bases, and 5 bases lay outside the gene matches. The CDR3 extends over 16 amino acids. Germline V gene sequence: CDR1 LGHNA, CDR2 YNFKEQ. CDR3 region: CASSQPTGANTGELFF. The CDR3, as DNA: TGTGCCAGCAGCCAGCCGACAGGGGCCAACACCGGGGAGCTGTTTTTT.

CDR3 loop: CASSFKLAGTYEQYF. The CDR3 DNA is TGTGCCAGCAGTTTCAAACTAGCGGGAACCTACGAGCAGTACTTC. The chain is built from TRBV27 and TRBJ2-7; 10 bases line up with TRBD2. Germline CDR1 reads MNHEY; CDR2 reads SMNVEV (reference sequence). The CDR3 extends over 15 amino acids. V shed 3 bases and J 2 bases; nucleotides not matched to a gene: 4.

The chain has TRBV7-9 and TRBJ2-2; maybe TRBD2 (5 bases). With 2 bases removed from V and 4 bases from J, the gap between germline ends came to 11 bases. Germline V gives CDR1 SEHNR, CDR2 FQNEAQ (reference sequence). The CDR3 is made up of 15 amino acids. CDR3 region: CASSLSAGGTGELFF. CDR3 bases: TGTGCCAGCAGCTTAAGTGCAGGAGGCACCGGGGAGCTGTTTTTT.

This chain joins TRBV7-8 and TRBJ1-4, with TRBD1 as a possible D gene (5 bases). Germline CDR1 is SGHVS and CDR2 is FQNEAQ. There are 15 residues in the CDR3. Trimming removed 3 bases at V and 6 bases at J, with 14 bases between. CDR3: CASSFGQGSDEKLFF. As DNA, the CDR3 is TGTGCCAGCAGCTTTGGTCAGGGCTCGGATGAAAAACTGTTTTTT.

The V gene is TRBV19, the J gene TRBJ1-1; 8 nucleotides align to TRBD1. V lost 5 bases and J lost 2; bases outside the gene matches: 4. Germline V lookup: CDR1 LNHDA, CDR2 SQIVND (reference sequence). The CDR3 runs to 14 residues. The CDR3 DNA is TGTGCCAGTAGTCCGGGACAGGCTAACACTGAAGCTTTCTTT. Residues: CASSPGQANTEAFF.